Listed below are T cell receptor beta chains from one sample, sequenced in a study of cytomegalovirus exposure and HLA in healthy donors. Assay: immunoSEQ multiplex PCR; the TCRdb copy retains only in-frame clones and omits some. This table has about 82,000 clones, 85% to 95% appearing once. Sequencing was performed on PBMCs. The receptors were sampled from a man younger than 30 in good health and CMV-seronegative. The CDR3 runs from the conserved cysteine through the conserved F or W. The order of the fields is J gene, V gene, D gene, clone size, CDR3 protein, CDR3 DNA. The D gene is left open where the match is weak. Clone size, where shown, is once, few, many, or a class for clones that have expanded.

J: TRBJ1-1
V: TRBV5-1
D: TRBD1
size: .
CDR3: CASSSIQGRTEAFF
DNA: TGCGCCAGCAGCTCGATACAGGGGCGCACTGAAGCTTTCTTT

J: TRBJ1-5
V: TRBV28
D: TRBD1
size: once
CDR3: CASTRTGDQPQHF
DNA: TGTGCCAGCACCAGGACAGGAGATCAGCCCCAGCATTTT

J: TRBJ2-7
V: TRBV13
D: TRBD1
size: .
CDR3: CASSEPPGTGATYEQYF
DNA: TGTGCCAGCAGCGAACCACCCGGGACAGGAGCCACCTACGAGCAGTACTTC

J: TRBJ2-1
V: TRBV27
D: TRBD1
size: .
CDR3: CASSPQGDNEQFF
DNA: TGTGCCAGCAGTCCCCAGGGGGACAATGAGCAGTTCTTC

J: TRBJ2-2
V: TRBV18
D: TRBD2
size: once
CDR3: CASSPPLGGRGGELFF
DNA: TGTGCCAGCTCACCACCGTTGGGAGGGCGCGGCGGGGAGCTGTTTTTT

J: TRBJ2-7
V: TRBV4-1
D: TRBD1
size: .
CDR3: CASSPRDRVYEQYF
DNA: TGCGCCAGCAGCCCCCGAGACAGGGTTTACGAGCAGTACTTC

J: TRBJ2-3
V: TRBV9
D: TRBD2
size: .
CDR3: CASSGRLAGNTDTQYF
DNA: TGTGCCAGCAGCGGACGACTAGCGGGCAACACAGATACGCAGTATTTT

J: TRBJ1-1
V: TRBV27
D: .
size: once
CDR3: CASSPRMGGTEAFF
DNA: TGTGCCAGCAGTCCCCGGATGGGAGGGACTGAAGCTTTCTTT

J: TRBJ2-7
V: TRBV6-5
D: .
size: .
CDR3: CASSYSTGRGYEQYF
DNA: TGTGCCAGCAGTTACTCTACAGGGAGAGGCTACGAGCAGTACTTC

J: TRBJ1-1
V: TRBV2
D: .
size: .
CDR3: CASNRAGTEAFF
DNA: TGTGCCAGCAACAGGGCGGGCACTGAAGCTTTCTTT

J: TRBJ2-1
V: TRBV5-1
D: .
size: .
CDR3: CASSPGSRHDFYNEQFF
DNA: TGCGCCAGCAGCCCCGGGAGTCGACACGACTTTTACAATGAGCAGTTCTTC

J: TRBJ1-1
V: TRBV6-6
D: .
size: .
CDR3: CASSYREMNTEAFF
DNA: TGTGCCAGCAGTTACCGCGAAATGAACACTGAAGCTTTCTTT

J: TRBJ1-6
V: TRBV5-1
D: .
size: .
CDR3: CASSPLPASSYNSPLHF
DNA: TGCGCCAGCAGCCCCCTCCCAGCGAGCTCCTATAATTCACCCCTCCACTTT

J: TRBJ2-3
V: TRBV21-1
D: .
size: .
CDR3: CASSSTQDRCPSPSSTDTQYF
DNA: TGTGCCAGCAGCTCGACGCAGGACAGATGTCCTTCCCCTTCTAGCACAGATACGCAGTATTTT

J: TRBJ1-1
V: TRBV2
D: TRBD1
size: .
CDR3: CASSSRQGNTEAFF
DNA: TGTGCCAGCAGTAGTCGACAGGGGAACACTGAAGCTTTCTTT

J: TRBJ1-4
V: TRBV4-3
D: .
size: .
CDR3: CASSQTMGFAGEKLFF
DNA: TGCGCCAGCAGCCAAACGATGGGCTTTGCGGGGGAAAAACTGTTTTTT

J: TRBJ1-1
V: TRBV4-1
D: .
size: .
CDR3: CASSQGAGKGTEAFF
DNA: TGCGCCAGCAGCCAAGGAGCAGGGAAGGGCACTGAAGCTTTCTTT

J: TRBJ2-7
V: TRBV5-4
D: TRBD1
size: once
CDR3: CASSLNHRGTEQYF
DNA: TGTGCCAGCAGCTTGAATCACAGGGGAACCGAGCAGTACTTC

J: TRBJ2-1
V: TRBV5-1
D: .
size: .
CDR3: CASSSSLTRPNEQFF
DNA: TGCGCCAGCAGCTCGAGCTTGACTAGACCAAATGAGCAGTTCTTC

J: TRBJ2-1
V: TRBV7-9
D: .
size: .
CDR3: CASSTGEALYEQFF
DNA: TGTGCCAGCAGCACGGGGGAGGCTCTCTATGAGCAGTTCTTC

J: TRBJ1-2
V: TRBV27
D: TRBD1
size: .
CDR3: CASSLSPDSPSTGKINYGYTF
DNA: TGTGCCAGCAGTTTATCACCCGATTCCCCGTCGACAGGGAAGATTAACTATGGCTACACCTTC

J: TRBJ2-7
V: TRBV5-1
D: .
size: .
CDR3: CASSLEFVYEQYF
DNA: TGCGCCAGCAGCTTGGAATTCGTGTACGAGCAGTACTTC

J: TRBJ2-7
V: TRBV15
D: TRBD1
size: .
CDR3: CATSRGTGDVYEQYF
DNA: TGTGCCACCAGCAGGGGGACAGGGGACGTCTACGAACAGTACTTC

J: TRBJ2-7
V: TRBV19
D: TRBD1
size: .
CDR3: CASSMGTGTPYEQYF
DNA: TGTGCCAGTAGTATGGGGACAGGGACCCCCTACGAGCAGTACTTC

J: TRBJ1-1
V: TRBV5-1
D: TRBD1
size: .
CDR3: CASSGQGARTEAFF
DNA: TGCGCCAGCAGCGGACAGGGGGCGCGCACTGAAGCTTTCTTT

J: TRBJ1-2
V: TRBV18
D: .
size: .
CDR3: CASSPWSEGYTF
DNA: TGTGCCAGCTCTCCATGGTCGGAGGGCTACACCTTC

J: TRBJ2-7
V: TRBV11-2
D: .
size: .
CDR3: CASSPRGIGQYF
DNA: TGTGCCAGCAGCCCCAGGGGTATCGGGCAGTACTTC

J: TRBJ1-2
V: TRBV18
D: .
size: .
CDR3: CASSPPGRLGYGYTF
DNA: TGTGCCAGCTCACCACCGGGCAGGCTGGGCTATGGCTACACCTTC

J: TRBJ2-2
V: TRBV7-2
D: .
size: .
CDR3: CASTQRGGANTGELFF
DNA: TGTGCCAGCACCCAAAGGGGGGGCGCGAACACCGGGGAGCTGTTTTTT

J: TRBJ2-1
V: TRBV27
D: TRBD2
size: .
CDR3: CAIKREGRGIYNEQFF
DNA: TGTGCCATCAAGCGGGAGGGCAGGGGGATATACAATGAGCAGTTCTTC

J: TRBJ2-7
V: TRBV30
D: TRBD2
size: .
CDR3: CAWTPHTLAAEQYF
DNA: TGTGCCTGGACCCCCCACACACTAGCGGCCGAGCAGTACTTC

J: TRBJ2-1
V: TRBV28
D: .
size: .
CDR3: CASSRGGGWNEQFF
DNA: TGTGCCAGCAGTAGGGGAGGGGGGTGGAATGAGCAGTTCTTC

J: TRBJ2-1
V: TRBV14
D: TRBD2
size: .
CDR3: CASSQAGLAGDEQFF
DNA: TGTGCCAGCAGCCAAGCGGGACTAGCGGGAGATGAGCAGTTCTTC

J: TRBJ2-2
V: TRBV7-6
D: .
size: .
CDR3: CASSFPRSGKNTGELFF
DNA: TGTGCCAGCAGCTTCCCCAGGTCGGGGAAAAACACCGGGGAGCTGTTTTTT

J: TRBJ1-2
V: TRBV5-4
D: TRBD1
size: .
CDR3: CASSYNRGANYGYTF
DNA: TGTGCCAGCAGCTATAACAGGGGAGCTAACTATGGCTACACCTTC

J: TRBJ2-2
V: TRBV6-4
D: TRBD2
size: few
CDR3: CASRASGRNTGELFF
DNA: TGTGCCAGCAGGGCCAGCGGGAGGAACACCGGGGAGCTGTTTTTT

J: TRBJ1-2
V: TRBV6-5
D: .
size: .
CDR3: CASSNRQVNYGYTF
DNA: TGTGCCAGCAGCAATCGTCAGGTTAACTATGGCTACACCTTC

J: TRBJ2-2
V: TRBV5-1
D: .
size: .
CDR3: CASREGGELFF
DNA: TGCGCCAGCAGGGAGGGCGGGGAGCTGTTTTTT

J: TRBJ2-3
V: TRBV5-1
D: .
size: .
CDR3: CASNKITADTQYF
DNA: TGCGCCAGCAATAAGATAACGGCAGATACGCAGTATTTT